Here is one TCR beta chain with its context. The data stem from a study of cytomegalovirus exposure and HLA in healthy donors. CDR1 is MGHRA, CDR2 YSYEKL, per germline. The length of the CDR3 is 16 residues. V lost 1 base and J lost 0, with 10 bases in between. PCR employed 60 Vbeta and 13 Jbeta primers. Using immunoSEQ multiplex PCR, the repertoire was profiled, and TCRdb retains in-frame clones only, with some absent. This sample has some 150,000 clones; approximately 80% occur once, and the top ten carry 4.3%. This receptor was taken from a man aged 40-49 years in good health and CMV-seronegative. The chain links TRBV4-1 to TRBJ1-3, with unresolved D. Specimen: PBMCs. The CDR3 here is CASSQGSKNSGNTIYF. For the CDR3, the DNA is TGCGCCAGCAGCCAAGGATCTAAGAACTCTGGAAACACCATATATTTT.